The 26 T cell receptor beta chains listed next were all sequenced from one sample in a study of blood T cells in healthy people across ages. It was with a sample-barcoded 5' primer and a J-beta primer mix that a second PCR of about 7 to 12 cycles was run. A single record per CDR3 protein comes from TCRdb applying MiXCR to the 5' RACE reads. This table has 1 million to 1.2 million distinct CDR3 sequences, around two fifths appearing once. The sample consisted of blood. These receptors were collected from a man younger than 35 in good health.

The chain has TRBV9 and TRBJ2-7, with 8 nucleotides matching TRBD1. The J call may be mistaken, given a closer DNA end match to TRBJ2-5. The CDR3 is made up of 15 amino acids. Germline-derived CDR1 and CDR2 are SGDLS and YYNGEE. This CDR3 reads CASSVETGASSTQYF. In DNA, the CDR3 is TGTGCCAGCAGCGTAGAGACAGGGGCGAGTTCGACCCAGTACTTC.

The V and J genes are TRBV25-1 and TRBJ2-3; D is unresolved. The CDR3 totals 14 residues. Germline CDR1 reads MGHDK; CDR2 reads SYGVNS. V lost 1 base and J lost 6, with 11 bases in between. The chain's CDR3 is CASSEWKGWDTQYF. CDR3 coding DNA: TGTGCCAGCAGTGAATGGAAGGGTTGGGATACGCAGTATTTT.

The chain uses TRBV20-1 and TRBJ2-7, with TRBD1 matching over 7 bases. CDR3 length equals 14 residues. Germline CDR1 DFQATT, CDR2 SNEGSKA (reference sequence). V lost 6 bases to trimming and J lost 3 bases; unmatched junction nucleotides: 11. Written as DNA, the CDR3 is TGCAGTGCCTATCGGACAGGTTTCATCTACGAGCAGTACTTC. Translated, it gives CSAYRTGFIYEQYF.

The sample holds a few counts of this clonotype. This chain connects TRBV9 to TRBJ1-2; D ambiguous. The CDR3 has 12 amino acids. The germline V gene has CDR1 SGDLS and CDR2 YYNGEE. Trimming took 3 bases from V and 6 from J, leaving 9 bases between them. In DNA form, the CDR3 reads TGTGCCAGCAGCGGCAGCGCCCATGGCTACACCTTC. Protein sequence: CASSGSAHGYTF. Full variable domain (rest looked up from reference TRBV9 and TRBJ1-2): DSGVTQTPKHLITATGQRVTLRCSPRSGDLSVYWYQQSLDQGLQFLIQYYNGEERAKGNILERFSAQQFPDLHSELNLSSLELGDSALYFCASSGSAHGYTFGSGTRLTVV.

The DNA of the CDR3 is TGTGCCAGCAGCTTAACGGCTAGCACCTCCAATGAGCAGTTCTTC. Its translation: CASSLTASTSNEQFF. This sequence joins TRBV7-3 and TRBJ2-1; tentatively, D is TRBD2 (5 bases). CDR1 SGHTA and CDR2 FQGTGA come from the germline V gene. This CDR3 has 15 residues. V was trimmed by 0 bases and J by 6 bases, leaving 12 bases between them.

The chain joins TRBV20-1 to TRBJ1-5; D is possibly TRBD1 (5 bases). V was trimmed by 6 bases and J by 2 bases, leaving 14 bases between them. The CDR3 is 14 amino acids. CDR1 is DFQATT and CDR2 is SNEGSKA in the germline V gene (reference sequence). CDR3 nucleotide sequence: TGCAGTGCCAACAGGAAATCGGGCAATCAGCCCCAGCATTTT. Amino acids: CSANRKSGNQPQHF.

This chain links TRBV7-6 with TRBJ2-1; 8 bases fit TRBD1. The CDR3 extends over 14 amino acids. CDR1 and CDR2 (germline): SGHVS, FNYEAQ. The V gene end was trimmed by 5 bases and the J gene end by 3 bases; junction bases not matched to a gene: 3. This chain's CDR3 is CASSQTGVYNEQFF. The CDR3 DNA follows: TGTGCCAGCAGCCAGACAGGGGTCTACAATGAGCAGTTCTTC.

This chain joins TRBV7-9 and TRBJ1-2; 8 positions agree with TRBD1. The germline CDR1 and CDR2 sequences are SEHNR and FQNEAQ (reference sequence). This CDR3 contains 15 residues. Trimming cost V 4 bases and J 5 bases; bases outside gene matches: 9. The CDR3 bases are TGTGCCAGCAGCTCGACCGACAGGGGCCCATATGGCTACACCTTC. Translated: CASSSTDRGPYGYTF. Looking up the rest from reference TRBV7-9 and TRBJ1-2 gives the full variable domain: DTGVSQNPRHKITKRGQNVTFRCDPISEHNRLYWYRQTLGQGPEFLTYFQNEAQLEKSRLLSDRFSAERPKGSFSTLEIQRTEQGDSAMYLCASSSTDRGPYGYTFGSGTRLTVV.

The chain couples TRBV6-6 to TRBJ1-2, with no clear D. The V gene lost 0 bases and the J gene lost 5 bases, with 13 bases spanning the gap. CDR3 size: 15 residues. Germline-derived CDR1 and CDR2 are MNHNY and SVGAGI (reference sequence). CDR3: CASSYSGVLIYGYTF. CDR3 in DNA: TGTGCCAGCAGTTACTCCGGGGTCCTTATTTATGGCTACACCTTC.

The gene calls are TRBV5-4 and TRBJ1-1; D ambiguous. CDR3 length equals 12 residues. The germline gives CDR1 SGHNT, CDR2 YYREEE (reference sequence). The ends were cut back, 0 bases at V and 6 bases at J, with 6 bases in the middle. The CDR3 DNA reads TGTGCCAGCAGCTTGGATATGGCTGAAGCTTTCTTT. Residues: CASSLDMAEAFF.

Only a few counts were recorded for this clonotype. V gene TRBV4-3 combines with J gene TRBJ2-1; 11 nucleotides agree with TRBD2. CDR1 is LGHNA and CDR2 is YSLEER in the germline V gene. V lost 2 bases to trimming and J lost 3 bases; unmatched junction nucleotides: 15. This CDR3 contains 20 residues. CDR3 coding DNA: TGCGCCAGCAGCCAATACGTTGTTGGTCTAGCGGGGGGCGGCTACAATGAGCAGTTCTTC. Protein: CASSQYVVGLAGGGYNEQFF.

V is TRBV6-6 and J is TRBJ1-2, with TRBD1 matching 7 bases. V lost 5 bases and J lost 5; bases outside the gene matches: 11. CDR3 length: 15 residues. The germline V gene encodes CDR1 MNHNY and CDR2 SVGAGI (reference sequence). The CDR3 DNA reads TGTGCCAGCAGTGGGCAGGGGGTCCCGACTTATGGCTACACCTTC. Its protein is CASSGQGVPTYGYTF.

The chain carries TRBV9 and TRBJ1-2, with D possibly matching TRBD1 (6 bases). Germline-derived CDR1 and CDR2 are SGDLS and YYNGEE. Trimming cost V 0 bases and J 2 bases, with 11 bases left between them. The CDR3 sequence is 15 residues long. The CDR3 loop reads CASSVGRDMNYGYTF. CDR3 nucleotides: TGTGCCAGCAGCGTAGGCCGGGACATGAACTATGGCTACACCTTC.

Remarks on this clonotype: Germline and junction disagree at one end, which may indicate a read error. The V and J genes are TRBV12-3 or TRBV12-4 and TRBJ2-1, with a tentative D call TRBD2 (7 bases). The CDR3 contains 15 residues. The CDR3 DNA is TGTGCCGGCAGTTTTGGGGGGGCTGCTAGCAATGAGCAGTTCTTC. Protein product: CAGSFGGAASNEQFF.

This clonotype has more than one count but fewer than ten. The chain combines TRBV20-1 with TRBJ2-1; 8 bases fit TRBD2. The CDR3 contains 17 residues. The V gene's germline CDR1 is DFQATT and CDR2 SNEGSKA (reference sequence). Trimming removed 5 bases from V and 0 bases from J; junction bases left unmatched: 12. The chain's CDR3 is CSASSFSGMSSYNEQFF. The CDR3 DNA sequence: TGCAGTGCTTCCTCTTTTAGCGGGATGAGCTCCTACAATGAGCAGTTCTTC.

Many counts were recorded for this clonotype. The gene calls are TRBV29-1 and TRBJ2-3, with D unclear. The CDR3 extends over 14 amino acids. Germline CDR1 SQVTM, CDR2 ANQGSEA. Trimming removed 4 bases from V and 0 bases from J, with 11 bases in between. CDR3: CSVGTGYSTDTQYF. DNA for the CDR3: TGCAGCGTTGGGACCGGGTATAGCACAGATACGCAGTATTTT.

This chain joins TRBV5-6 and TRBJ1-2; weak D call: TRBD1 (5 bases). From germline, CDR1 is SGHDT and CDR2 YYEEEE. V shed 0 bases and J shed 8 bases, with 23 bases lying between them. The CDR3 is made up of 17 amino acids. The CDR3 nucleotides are TGTGCCAGCAGCTTGGATCGTATTCGGGGGGACCTGTGGGGCTACACCTTC. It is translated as CASSLDRIRGDLWGYTF.

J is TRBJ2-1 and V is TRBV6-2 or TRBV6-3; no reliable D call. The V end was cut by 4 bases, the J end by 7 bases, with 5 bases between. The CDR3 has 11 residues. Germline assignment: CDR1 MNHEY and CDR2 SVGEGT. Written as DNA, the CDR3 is TGTGCCAGCAGTTTCATGAATGAGCAGTTCTTC. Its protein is CASSFMNEQFF.

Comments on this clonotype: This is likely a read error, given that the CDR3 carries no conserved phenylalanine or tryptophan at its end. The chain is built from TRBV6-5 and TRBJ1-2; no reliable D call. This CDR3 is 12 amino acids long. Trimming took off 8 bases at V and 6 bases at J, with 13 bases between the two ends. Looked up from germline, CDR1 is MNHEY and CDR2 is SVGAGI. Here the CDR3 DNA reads TGTGCCAGCGGTCGGTCGAGGAATGGCTACACCATC. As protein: CASGRSRNGYTI.

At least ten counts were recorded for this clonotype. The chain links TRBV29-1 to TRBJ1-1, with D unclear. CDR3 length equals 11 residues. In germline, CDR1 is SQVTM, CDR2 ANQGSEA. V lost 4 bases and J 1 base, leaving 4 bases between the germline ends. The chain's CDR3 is CSVATNTEAFF. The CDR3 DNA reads TGCAGCGTTGCCACGAACACTGAAGCTTTCTTT.

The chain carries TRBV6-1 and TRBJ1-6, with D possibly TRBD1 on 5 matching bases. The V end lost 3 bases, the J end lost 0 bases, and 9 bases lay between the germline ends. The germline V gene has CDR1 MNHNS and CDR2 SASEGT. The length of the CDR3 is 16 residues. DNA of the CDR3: TGTGCCAGCAGTGAGGATAGGGGCTCCTATAATTCACCCCTCCACTTT. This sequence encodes CASSEDRGSYNSPLHF.

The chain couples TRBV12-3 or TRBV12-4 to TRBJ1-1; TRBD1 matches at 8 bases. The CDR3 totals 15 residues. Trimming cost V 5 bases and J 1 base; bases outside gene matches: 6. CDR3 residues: CASSVPGGRNTEAFF. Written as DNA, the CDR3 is TGTGCCAGCAGTGTCCCAGGGGGCAGGAACACTGAAGCTTTCTTT.

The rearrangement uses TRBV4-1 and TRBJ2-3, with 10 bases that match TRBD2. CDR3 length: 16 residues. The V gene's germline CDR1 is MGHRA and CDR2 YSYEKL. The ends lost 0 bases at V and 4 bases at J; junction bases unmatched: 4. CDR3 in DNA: TGCGCCAGCAGCCAAGAAACTAGCGGGGAAGCAGATACGCAGTATTTT. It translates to CASSQETSGEADTQYF.

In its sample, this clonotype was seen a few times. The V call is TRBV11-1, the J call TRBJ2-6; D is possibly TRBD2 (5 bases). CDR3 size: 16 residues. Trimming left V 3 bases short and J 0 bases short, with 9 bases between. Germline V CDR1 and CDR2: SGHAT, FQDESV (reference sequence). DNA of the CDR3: TGTGCCAGCAGCTTGGAGGTTTCCTCTGGGGCCAACGTCCTGACTTTC. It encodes CASSLEVSSGANVLTF.

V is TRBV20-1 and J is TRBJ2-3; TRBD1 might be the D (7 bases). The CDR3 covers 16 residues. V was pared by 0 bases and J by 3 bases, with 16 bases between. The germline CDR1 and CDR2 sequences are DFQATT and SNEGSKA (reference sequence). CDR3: CSARDQGRGATDTQYF. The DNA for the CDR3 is TGCAGTGCTAGAGATCAGGGCAGGGGGGCTACAGATACGCAGTATTTT.

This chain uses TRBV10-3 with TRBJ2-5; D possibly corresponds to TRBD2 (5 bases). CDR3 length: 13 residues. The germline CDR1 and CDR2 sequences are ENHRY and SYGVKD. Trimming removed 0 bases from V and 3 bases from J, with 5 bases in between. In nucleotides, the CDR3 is TGTGCCATCAGTGAGTCGGAGGAAGAGACCCAGTACTTC. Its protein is CAISESEEETQYF.